The clone carrying this T cell receptor beta chain was seen a few times. This sample stems from a study of regulatory T cells in long-lasting Graves disease. The time point here: newly diagnosed GD, antithyroid drugs for less than 3 months. Scientists built the TCR library using RNA that was extracted from PBMCs. Library construction for TCR beta used iRepertoire HTBI primers and Arm-PCR of CDR3 regions. Per the original methods: From all samples, identification returned approximately 14 TRBJ and about 60 TRBV segments. TCRdb recomputed calls from the multiplex PCR reads with MiXCR, one row per CDR3 protein. TCRdb, rather than the study authors, made the V and J calls. The sample has 530,000 or so distinct CDR3 sequences, approximately 15% seen once. Looked up from germline, CDR1 is KGHDR and CDR2 is SFDVKD. V trimming: 4 bases; J trimming: 6 bases; junction bases outside the gene matches: 8. The CDR3 has 16 residues.

These records were also assigned to another study, of T cells in Graves' hyperthyroidism and ophthalmopathy.

The V gene is TRBV24-1, the J gene TRBJ2-5; 12 bases line up with TRBD1. The material was peripheral blood mononuclear cells (PBMCs), obtained at new diagnosis, from a patient treated with antithyroid drugs. This TCR derives from a man younger than 45 with Graves disease. CDR3 nucleotide sequence: TGTGCCACCAGTGACTTCTCCGGGACAGGGGGCAAGACCCAGTACTTC. Encoded protein: CATSDFSGTGGKTQYF.